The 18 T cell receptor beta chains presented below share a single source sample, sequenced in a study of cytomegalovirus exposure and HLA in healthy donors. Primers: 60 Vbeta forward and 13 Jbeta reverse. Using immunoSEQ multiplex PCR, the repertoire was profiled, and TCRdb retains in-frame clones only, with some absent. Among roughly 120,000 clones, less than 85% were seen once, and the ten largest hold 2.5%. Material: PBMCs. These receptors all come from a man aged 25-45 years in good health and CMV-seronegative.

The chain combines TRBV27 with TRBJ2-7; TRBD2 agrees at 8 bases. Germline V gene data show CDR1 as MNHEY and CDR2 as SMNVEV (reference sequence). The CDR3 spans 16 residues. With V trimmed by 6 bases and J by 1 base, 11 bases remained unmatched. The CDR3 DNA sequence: TGTGCCAGCAGATTGCTAGCGGGTACTGGGTCCTACGAGCAGTACTTC. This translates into CASRLLAGTGSYEQYF.

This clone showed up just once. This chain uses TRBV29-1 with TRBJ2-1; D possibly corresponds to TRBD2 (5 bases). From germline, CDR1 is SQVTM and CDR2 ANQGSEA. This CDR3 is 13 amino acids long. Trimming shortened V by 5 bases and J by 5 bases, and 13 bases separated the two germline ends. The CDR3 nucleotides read TGCAGCGTTCGGGGTGACTTCGACAATGAGCAGTTCTTC. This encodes CSVRGDFDNEQFF.

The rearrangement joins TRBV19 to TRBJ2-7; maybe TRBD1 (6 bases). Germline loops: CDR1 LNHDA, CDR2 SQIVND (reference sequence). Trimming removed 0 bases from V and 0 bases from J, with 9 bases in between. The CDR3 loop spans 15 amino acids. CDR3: CASSIETGFSYEQYF. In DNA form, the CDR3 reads TGTGCCAGTAGTATAGAGACAGGCTTCTCCTACGAGCAGTACTTC.

In DNA form, the CDR3 reads TGTGCCAGTAGCCCGGAACCGGGACAGAGTACACTAGGCTACACCTTC. Translated: CASSPEPGQSTLGYTF. The chain has TRBV19 and TRBJ1-2; 7 nucleotides agree with TRBD1. CDR3 length equals 16 residues. With 6 bases clipped from V and 8 bases from J, the junction kept 18 bases outside the gene matches. CDR1 and CDR2 from the germline V gene are LNHDA and SQIVND (reference sequence).

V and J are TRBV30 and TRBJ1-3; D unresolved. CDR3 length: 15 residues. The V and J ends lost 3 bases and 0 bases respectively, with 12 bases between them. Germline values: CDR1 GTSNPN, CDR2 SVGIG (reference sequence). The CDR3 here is CAWRDDTFSGNTIYF. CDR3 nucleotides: TGTGCCTGGAGAGACGACACCTTCTCTGGAAACACCATATATTTT.

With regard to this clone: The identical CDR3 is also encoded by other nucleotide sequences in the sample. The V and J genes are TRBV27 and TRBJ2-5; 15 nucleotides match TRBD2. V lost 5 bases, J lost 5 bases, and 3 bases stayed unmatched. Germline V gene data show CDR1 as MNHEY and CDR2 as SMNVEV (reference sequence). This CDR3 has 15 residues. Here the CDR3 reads CASSPGTSGRETQYF. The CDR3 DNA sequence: TGTGCCAGCAGTCCAGGGACTAGCGGGAGGGAGACCCAGTACTTC.

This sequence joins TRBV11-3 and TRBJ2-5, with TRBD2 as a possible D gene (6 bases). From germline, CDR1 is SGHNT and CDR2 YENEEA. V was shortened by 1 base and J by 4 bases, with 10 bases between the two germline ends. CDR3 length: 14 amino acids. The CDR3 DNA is TGTGCCAGCAGCTTAGCGGGGGTCCGAGAGACCCAGTACTTC. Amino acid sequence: CASSLAGVRETQYF.

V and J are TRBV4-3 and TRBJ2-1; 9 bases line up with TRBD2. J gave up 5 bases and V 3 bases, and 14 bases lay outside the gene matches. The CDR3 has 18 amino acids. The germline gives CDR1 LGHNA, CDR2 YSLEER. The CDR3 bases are TGCGCCAGCAGCCAGGACTACTTACTAGCGGGCGGGAACAATGAGCAGTTCTTC. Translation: CASSQDYLLAGGNNEQFF.

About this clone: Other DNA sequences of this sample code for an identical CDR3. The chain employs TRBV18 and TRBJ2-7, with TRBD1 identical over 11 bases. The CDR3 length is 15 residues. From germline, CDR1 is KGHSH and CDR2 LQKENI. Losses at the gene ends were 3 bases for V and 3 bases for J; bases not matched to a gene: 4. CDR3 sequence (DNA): TGTGCCAGCTCACCCGGGACAGGGGGAAGCTACGAGCAGTACTTC. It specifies CASSPGTGGSYEQYF.

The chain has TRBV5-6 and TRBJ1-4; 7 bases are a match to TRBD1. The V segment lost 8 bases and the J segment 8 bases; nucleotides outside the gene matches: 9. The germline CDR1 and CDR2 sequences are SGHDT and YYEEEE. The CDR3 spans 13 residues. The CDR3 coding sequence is TGTGCCAGTGAGGGACAGAGCCAAGAAAAACTGTTTTTT. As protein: CASEGQSQEKLFF.

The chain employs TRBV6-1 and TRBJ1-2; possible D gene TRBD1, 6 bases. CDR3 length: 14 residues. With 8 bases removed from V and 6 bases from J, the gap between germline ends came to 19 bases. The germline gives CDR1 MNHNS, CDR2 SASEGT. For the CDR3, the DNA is TGTGCCAGCTCCAACCTTCAGGGGATACATGGCTACACCTTC. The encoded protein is CASSNLQGIHGYTF.

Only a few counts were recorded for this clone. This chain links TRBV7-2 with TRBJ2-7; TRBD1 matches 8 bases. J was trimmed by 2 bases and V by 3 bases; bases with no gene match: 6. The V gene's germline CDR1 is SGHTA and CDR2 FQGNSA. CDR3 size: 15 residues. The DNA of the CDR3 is TGTGCCAGCAGCTTTGCCAAGACAGGGGCCTACGAGCAGTACTTC. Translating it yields CASSFAKTGAYEQYF.

CDR3 nucleotide sequence: TGTGCCAGCAGCCCCCCTTATAGCTATGGCTACACCTTC. This gives the protein CASSPPYSYGYTF. The chain links TRBV7-2 to TRBJ1-2; D is uncertain. Trimming shortened V by 5 bases and J by 4 bases, and 11 bases separated the two germline ends. Per the germline V gene, CDR1 is SGHTA and CDR2 is FQGNSA. The CDR3 consists of 13 residues.

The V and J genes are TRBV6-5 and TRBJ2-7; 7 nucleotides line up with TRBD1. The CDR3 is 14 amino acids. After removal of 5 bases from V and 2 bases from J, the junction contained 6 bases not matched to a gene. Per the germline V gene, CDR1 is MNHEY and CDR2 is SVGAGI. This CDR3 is CASSPSTGTYEQYF. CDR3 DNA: TGTGCCAGCAGTCCCTCGACAGGGACCTACGAGCAGTACTTC.

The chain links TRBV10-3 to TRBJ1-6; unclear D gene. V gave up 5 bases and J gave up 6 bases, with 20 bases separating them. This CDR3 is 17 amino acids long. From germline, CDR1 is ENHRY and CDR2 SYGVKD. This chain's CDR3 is CAISNGPTSGGNSPLHF. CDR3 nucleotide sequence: TGTGCCATCAGTAATGGACCGACCTCGGGAGGTAATTCACCCCTCCACTTT.

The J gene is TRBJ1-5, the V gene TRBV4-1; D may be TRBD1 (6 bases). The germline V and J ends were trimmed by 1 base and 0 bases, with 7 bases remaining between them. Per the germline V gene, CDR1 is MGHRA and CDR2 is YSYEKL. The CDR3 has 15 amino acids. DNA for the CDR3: TGCGCCAGCAGCCAAGGGACAGCTAGCAATCAGCCCCAGCATTTT. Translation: CASSQGTASNQPQHF.

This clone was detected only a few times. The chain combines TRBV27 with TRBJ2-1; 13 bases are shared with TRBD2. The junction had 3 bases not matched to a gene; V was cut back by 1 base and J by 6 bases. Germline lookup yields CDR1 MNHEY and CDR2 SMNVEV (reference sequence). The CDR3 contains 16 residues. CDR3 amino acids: CASSLLLAGGPNEQFF. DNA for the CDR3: TGTGCCAGCAGTTTATTACTAGCGGGAGGGCCCAATGAGCAGTTCTTC.

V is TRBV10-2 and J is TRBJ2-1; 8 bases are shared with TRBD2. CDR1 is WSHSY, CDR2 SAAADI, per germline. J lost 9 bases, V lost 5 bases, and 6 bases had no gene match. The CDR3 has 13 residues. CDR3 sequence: CASSPSGRGEQFF. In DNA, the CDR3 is TGCGCCAGCAGTCCCAGCGGGAGAGGTGAGCAGTTCTTC.